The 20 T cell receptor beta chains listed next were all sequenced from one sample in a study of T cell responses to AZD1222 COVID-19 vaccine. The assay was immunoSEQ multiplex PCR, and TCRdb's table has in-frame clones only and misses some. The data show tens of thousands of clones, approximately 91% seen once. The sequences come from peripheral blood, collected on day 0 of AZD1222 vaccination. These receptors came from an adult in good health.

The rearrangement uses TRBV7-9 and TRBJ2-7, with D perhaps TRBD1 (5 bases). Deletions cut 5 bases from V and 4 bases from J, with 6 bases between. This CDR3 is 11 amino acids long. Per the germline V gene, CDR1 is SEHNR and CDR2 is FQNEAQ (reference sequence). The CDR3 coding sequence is TGTGCCAGCAGCCCAGGGTACGAGCAGTACTTC. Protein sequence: CASSPGYEQYF.

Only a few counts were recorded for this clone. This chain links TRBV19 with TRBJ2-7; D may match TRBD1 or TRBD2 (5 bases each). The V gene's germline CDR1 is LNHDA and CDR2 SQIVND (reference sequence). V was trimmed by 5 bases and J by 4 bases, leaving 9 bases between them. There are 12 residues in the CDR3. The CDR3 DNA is TGTGCCAGTAGTGAGGGGAAGTACGAGCAGTACTTC. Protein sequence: CASSEGKYEQYF.

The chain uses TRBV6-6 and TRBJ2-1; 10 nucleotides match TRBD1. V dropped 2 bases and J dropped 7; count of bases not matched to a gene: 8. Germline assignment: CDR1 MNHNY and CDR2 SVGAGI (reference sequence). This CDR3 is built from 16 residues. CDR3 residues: CASSYPGQGVGNEQFF. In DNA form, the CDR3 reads TGTGCCAGCAGTTACCCCGGACAGGGGGTGGGAAATGAGCAGTTCTTC.

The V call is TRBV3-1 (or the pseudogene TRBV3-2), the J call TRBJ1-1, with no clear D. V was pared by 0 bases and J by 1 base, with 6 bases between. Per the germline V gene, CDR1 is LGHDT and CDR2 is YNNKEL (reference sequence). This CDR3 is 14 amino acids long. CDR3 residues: CASSQDRANTEAFF. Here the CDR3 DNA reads TGTGCCAGCAGCCAAGATCGGGCGAACACTGAAGCTTTCTTT.

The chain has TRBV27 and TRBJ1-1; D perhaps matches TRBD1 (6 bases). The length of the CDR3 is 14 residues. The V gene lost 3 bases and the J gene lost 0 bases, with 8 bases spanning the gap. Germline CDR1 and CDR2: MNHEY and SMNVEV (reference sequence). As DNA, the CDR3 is TGTGCCAGCAGTTTGGACAGCATGAACACTGAAGCTTTCTTT. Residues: CASSLDSMNTEAFF.

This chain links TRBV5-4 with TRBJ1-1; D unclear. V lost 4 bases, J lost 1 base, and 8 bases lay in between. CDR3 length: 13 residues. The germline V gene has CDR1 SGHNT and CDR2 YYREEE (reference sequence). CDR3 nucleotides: TGTGCCAGCAGCGTACAGCCGAACACTGAAGCTTTCTTT. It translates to CASSVQPNTEAFF.

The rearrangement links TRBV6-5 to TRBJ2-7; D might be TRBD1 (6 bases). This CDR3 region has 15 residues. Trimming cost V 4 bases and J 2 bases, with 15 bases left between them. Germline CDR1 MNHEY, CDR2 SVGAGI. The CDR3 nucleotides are TGTGCCAGCAGTTTGGAGACAGGCAATGCCTACGAGCAGTACGTC. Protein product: CASSLETGNAYEQYV.

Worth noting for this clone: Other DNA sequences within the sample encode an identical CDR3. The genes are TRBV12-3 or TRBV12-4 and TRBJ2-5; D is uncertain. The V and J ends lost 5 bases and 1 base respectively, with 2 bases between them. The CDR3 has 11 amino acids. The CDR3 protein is CASSLQETQYF. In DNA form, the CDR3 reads TGTGCCAGCAGTCTCCAAGAGACCCAGTACTTC.

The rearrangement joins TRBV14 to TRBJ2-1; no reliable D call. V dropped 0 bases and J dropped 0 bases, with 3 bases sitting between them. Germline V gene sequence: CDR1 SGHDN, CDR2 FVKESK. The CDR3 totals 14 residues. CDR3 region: CASSQDNSYNEQFF. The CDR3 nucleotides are TGTGCCAGCAGCCAAGACAACTCCTACAATGAGCAGTTCTTC.

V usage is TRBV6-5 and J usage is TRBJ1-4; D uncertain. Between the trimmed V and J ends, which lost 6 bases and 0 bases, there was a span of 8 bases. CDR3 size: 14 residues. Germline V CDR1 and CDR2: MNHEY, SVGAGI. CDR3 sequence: CASRMTSTNEKLFF. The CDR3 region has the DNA TGTGCCAGCAGGATGACTTCAACTAATGAAAAACTGTTTTTT.

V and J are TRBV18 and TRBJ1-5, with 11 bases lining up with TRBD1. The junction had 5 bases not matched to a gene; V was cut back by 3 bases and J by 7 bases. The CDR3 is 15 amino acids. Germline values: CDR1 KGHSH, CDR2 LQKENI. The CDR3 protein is CASSPGTGGKQPQHF. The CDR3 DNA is TGTGCCAGCTCACCGGGGACAGGGGGTAAACAGCCCCAGCATTTT.

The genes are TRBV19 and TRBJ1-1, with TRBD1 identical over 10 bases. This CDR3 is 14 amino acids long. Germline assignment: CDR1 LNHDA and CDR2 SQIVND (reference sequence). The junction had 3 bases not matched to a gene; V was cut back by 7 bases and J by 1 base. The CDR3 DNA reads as TGTGCCAGTACCCGGGACAGGGGGAACACTGAAGCTTTCTTT. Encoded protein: CASTRDRGNTEAFF.

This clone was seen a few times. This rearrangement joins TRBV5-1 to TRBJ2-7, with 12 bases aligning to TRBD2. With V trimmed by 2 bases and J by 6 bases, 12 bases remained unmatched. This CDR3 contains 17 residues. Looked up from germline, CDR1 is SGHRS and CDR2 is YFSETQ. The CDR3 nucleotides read TGCGCCAGCAGCTTAGGGACTAGCGGGCCCTTAGTGGGCGAGCAGTACTTC. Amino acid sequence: CASSLGTSGPLVGEQYF.

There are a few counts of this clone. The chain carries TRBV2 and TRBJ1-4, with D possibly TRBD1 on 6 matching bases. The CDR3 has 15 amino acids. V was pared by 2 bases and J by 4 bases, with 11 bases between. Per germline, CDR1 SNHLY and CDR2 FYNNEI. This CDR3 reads CASSEWGGRNEKLFF. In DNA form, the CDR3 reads TGTGCCAGCAGTGAATGGGGGGGGCGTAATGAAAAACTGTTTTTT.

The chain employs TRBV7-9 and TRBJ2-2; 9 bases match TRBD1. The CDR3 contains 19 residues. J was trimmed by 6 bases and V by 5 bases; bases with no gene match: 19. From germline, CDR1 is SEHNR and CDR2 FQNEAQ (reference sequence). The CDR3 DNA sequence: TGTGCCAGCAGCGAAGGGACAGGGTTCGGGGTTCTCCTCTCCGGGGAGCTGTTTTTT. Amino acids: CASSEGTGFGVLLSGELFF. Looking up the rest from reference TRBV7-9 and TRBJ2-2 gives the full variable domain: DTGVSQNPRHKITKRGQNVTFRCDPISEHNRLYWYRQTLGQGPEFLTYFQNEAQLEKSRLLSDRFSAERPKGSFSTLEIQRTEQGDSAMYLCASSEGTGFGVLLSGELFFGEGSRLTVL.

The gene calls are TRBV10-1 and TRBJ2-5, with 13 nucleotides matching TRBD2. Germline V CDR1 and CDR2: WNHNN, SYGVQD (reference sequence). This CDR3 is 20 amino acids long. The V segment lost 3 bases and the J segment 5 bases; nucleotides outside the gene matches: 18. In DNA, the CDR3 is TGCGCCAGCAGTGACTCCCGAGGACTAGCGGGAGATCGTTCTTGGGAGACCCAGTACTTC. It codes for CASSDSRGLAGDRSWETQYF.

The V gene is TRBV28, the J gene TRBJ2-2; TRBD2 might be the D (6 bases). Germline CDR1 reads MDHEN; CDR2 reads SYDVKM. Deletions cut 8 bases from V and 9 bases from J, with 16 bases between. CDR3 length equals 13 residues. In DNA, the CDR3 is TGTGCCAGCGGCCGGGCAGGGAGGCGGGAGCTGTTTTTT. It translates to CASGRAGRRELFF.

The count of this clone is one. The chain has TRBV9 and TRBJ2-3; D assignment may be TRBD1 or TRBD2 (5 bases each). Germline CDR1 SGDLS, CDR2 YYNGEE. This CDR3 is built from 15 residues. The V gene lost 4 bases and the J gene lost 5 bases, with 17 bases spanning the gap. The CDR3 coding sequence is TGTGCCAGCAGCCGTGAGGGGAGTCGGGAAGATACGCAGTATTTT. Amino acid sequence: CASSREGSREDTQYF. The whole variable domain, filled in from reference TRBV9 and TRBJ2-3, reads DSGVTQTPKHLITATGQRVTLRCSPRSGDLSVYWYQQSLDQGLQFLIQYYNGEERAKGNILERFSAQQFPDLHSELNLSSLELGDSALYFCASSREGSREDTQYFGPGTRLTVL.

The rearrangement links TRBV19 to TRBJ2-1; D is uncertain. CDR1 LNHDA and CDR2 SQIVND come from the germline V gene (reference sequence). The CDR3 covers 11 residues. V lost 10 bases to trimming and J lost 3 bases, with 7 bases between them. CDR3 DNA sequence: TGTGCCACAGAAGGCTACAATGAGCAGTTCTTC. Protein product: CATEGYNEQFF.

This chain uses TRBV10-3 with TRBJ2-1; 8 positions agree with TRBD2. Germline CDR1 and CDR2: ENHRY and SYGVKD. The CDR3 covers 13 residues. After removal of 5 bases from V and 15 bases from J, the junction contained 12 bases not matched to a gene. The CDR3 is CAISNQSLAGSFF. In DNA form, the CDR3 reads TGTGCCATCAGTAACCAAAGTTTAGCGGGATCGTTCTTC.